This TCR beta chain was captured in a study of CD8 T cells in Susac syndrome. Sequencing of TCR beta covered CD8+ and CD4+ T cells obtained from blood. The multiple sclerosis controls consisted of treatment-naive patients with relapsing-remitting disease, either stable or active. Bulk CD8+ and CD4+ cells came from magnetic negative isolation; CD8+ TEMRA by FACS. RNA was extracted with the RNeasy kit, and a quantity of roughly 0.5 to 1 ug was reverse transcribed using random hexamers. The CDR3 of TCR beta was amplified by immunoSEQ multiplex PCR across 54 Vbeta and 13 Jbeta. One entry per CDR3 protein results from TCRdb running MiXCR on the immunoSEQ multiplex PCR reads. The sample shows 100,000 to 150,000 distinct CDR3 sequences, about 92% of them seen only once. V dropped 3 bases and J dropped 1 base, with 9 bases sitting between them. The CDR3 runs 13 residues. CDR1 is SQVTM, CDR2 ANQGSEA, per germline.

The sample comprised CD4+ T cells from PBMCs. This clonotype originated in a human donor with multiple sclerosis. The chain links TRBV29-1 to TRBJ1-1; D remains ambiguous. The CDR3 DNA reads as TGCAGCGTTGAGGTTTCGGGGAACACTGAAGCTTTCTTT. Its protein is CSVEVSGNTEAFF. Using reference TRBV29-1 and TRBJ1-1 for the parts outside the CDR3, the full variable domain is SAVISQKPSRDICQRGTSLTIQCQVDSQVTMMFWYRQQPGQSLTLIATANQGSEATYESGFVIDKFPISRPNLTFSTLTVSNMSPEDSSIYLCSVEVSGNTEAFFGQGTRLTVV.